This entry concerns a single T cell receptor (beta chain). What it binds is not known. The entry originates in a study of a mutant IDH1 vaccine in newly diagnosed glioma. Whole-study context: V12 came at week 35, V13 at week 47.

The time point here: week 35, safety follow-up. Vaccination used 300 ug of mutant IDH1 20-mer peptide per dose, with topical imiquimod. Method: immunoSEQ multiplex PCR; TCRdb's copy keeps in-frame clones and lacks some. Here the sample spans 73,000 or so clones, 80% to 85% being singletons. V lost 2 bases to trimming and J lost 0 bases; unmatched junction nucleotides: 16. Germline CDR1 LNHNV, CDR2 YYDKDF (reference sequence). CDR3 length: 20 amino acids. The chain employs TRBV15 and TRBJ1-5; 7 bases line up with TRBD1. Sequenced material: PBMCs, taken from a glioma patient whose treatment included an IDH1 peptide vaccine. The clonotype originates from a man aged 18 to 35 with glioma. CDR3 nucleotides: TGTGCCACCAGCAGAACGGGCAAGACAGGGACCGCGAATAGCAATCAGCCCCAGCATTTT. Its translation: CATSRTGKTGTANSNQPQHF.